The subject of this entry is one T cell receptor beta chain. The data were produced by immunoSEQ multiplex PCR, yet TCRdb's version contains in-frame clones alone and is incomplete. The data hold around 79,000 clones, with roughly 85% observed a single time. V dropped 6 bases and J dropped 9; count of bases not matched to a gene: 1. This CDR3 region has 11 residues. These data belong to a study of T cell responses to AZD1222 COVID-19 vaccine. This chain connects TRBV12-3 or TRBV12-4 to TRBJ2-1, with 8 bases fitting TRBD2. This sequence originates from an adult in good health. The sequenced sample was peripheral blood, obtained on day 0 of AZD1222 vaccination. The CDR3 region is CASSTSGEQFF. DNA for the CDR3: TGTGCCAGCAGCACTAGCGGTGAGCAGTTCTTC.